A selection of T cell receptor beta chains follows, all from one sample in a study of blood T cell repertoires in COVID-19. Libraries were prepared by immunoSEQ multiplex PCR; TCRdb keeps only in-frame clonotypes and omits some of them. The sample has 200,000 to 250,000 clones, 81% seen once. What was sequenced was peripheral blood. The receptors stem from a woman older than 75 with COVID-19, enrolled during active disease. Both conserved end residues are part of each CDR3. Fields, in order: CDR3 DNA, CDR3 protein, D gene, clone size, J gene, V gene. A D gene is named only where the DNA matches it firmly. A row's size may be missing; if present it is once, few, many or a size class.

CDR3nt: TGTGCCAGCAAGCGGGCGGGGGCGGGTGAGCAGTTCTTC
CDR3aa: CASKRAGAGEQFF
d_gene: -
abundance: -
j_gene: TRBJ2-1
v_gene: TRBV27

CDR3nt: TGTGCCAGTCGCCTCGAGGGAGTAATCAGCAATGAGCAGTTCTTC
CDR3aa: CASRLEGVISNEQFF
d_gene: -
abundance: -
j_gene: TRBJ2-1
v_gene: TRBV2

CDR3nt: TGCAGCGTGAAAAAGTGGGACAGGGAGGACAATGAGCAGTTCTTC
CDR3aa: CSVKKWDREDNEQFF
d_gene: TRBD1
abundance: once
j_gene: TRBJ2-1
v_gene: TRBV29-1

CDR3nt: TGTGCCAGCAGCTACCGACAGGGGGCCTCACCCCTCCACTTT
CDR3aa: CASSYRQGASPLHF
d_gene: TRBD1
abundance: few
j_gene: TRBJ1-6
v_gene: TRBV7-8

CDR3nt: TGTGCCAGCAGCTTAAGGGTGACAGGGGATGATGGCGGGACCCAGTACTTC
CDR3aa: CASSLRVTGDDGGTQYF
d_gene: TRBD1
abundance: -
j_gene: TRBJ2-5
v_gene: TRBV11-2

CDR3nt: TGTGCCAGCAGCAAAAGGGAGGGAGTTTCAGATACGCAGTATTTT
CDR3aa: CASSKREGVSDTQYF
d_gene: -
abundance: -
j_gene: TRBJ2-3
v_gene: TRBV21-1

CDR3nt: TGTGCCAGCAGCGCCTTGGGACTAGCGGGTAGCACAGATACGCAGTATTTT
CDR3aa: CASSALGLAGSTDTQYF
d_gene: TRBD2
abundance: -
j_gene: TRBJ2-3
v_gene: TRBV9

CDR3nt: TGTGCCAGCAGCTTAGGTGGCACGTCCGCCTACGAGCAGTACTTC
CDR3aa: CASSLGGTSAYEQYF
d_gene: -
abundance: -
j_gene: TRBJ2-7
v_gene: TRBV7-9

CDR3nt: TGCGCCAGCAGCACGGACAGGTGGGCTGAAGCTTTCTTT
CDR3aa: CASSTDRWAEAFF
d_gene: TRBD1
abundance: few
j_gene: TRBJ1-1
v_gene: TRBV4-1

CDR3nt: TGTGCCAGCAGCTCAGGTGGCGCGACTAATGAAAAACTGTTTTTT
CDR3aa: CASSSGGATNEKLFF
d_gene: -
abundance: -
j_gene: TRBJ1-4
v_gene: TRBV5-4

CDR3nt: TGCGCCAGCAGCTTGGCGAGGACAGGTTTACCTCCGAACACTGAAGCTTTCTTT
CDR3aa: CASSLARTGLPPNTEAFF
d_gene: TRBD1
abundance: -
j_gene: TRBJ1-1
v_gene: TRBV5-1

CDR3nt: TGTGCCAGCAGCCAATTCCTGGGGGCAGGGAGAGTGGGAAACACCATATATTTT
CDR3aa: CASSQFLGAGRVGNTIYF
d_gene: -
abundance: -
j_gene: TRBJ1-3
v_gene: TRBV3-1/TRBV3-2

CDR3nt: TGTGCCAGCTCCCTCATAGGACAGGGACAAGAGACCCAGTACTTC
CDR3aa: CASSLIGQGQETQYF
d_gene: TRBD1
abundance: -
j_gene: TRBJ2-5
v_gene: TRBV18

CDR3nt: TGTGCCAGCAGTGAAAGGGGGCGAAGATCTTTCTTT
CDR3aa: CASSERGRRSFF
d_gene: TRBD1
abundance: -
j_gene: TRBJ1-1
v_gene: TRBV2

CDR3nt: TGTGCCAGCAGCTTAGACAGGGAGGCTACGCAGTATTTT
CDR3aa: CASSLDREATQYF
d_gene: -
abundance: -
j_gene: TRBJ2-3
v_gene: TRBV5-4

CDR3nt: TGTGCCAGCAGCCAGATACAGGGCCTCAGCACAGATACGCAGTATTTT
CDR3aa: CASSQIQGLSTDTQYF
d_gene: -
abundance: -
j_gene: TRBJ2-3
v_gene: TRBV3-1/TRBV3-2

CDR3nt: TGTGCCGTTAAGGAGCCCTATAATTCACCCCTCCACTTT
CDR3aa: CAVKEPYNSPLHF
d_gene: -
abundance: -
j_gene: TRBJ1-6
v_gene: TRBV6-8

CDR3nt: TGTGCCAGTAGTTCCCCCGGGTCATCTGGAAACACCATATATTTT
CDR3aa: CASSSPGSSGNTIYF
d_gene: -
abundance: -
j_gene: TRBJ1-3
v_gene: TRBV6-5

CDR3nt: TGCGCCAGCGGGGACAGGGGGCTTAACACTGAAGCTTTCTTT
CDR3aa: CASGDRGLNTEAFF
d_gene: TRBD1
abundance: -
j_gene: TRBJ1-1
v_gene: TRBV5-1

CDR3nt: TGTGCCTGGAGACCCCTAATCAACACTGAAGCTTTCTTT
CDR3aa: CAWRPLINTEAFF
d_gene: -
abundance: -
j_gene: TRBJ1-1
v_gene: TRBV30

CDR3nt: TGTGCCAGCAGCTTAGGCGGGGACAGGGGGAATCAGCCCCAGCATTTT
CDR3aa: CASSLGGDRGNQPQHF
d_gene: TRBD1
abundance: once
j_gene: TRBJ1-5
v_gene: TRBV7-2

CDR3nt: TGTGCCATCAGTATCGGGACTAGCGGGGGGTCCCAAGAGACCCAGTACTTC
CDR3aa: CAISIGTSGGSQETQYF
d_gene: TRBD2
abundance: -
j_gene: TRBJ2-5
v_gene: TRBV10-3

CDR3nt: TGTGCCATCAGTTCAGACAGGGACACTGAAGCTTTCTTT
CDR3aa: CAISSDRDTEAFF
d_gene: TRBD1
abundance: -
j_gene: TRBJ1-1
v_gene: TRBV10-3

CDR3nt: TGTGCCAGCAGCCTCGCCGGGACAGGGGCCTATGGCTACACCTTC
CDR3aa: CASSLAGTGAYGYTF
d_gene: TRBD1
abundance: -
j_gene: TRBJ1-2
v_gene: TRBV2

CDR3nt: TGCAGCGTCAACTGGAGGGGGCAGGACACCTTC
CDR3aa: CSVNWRGQDTF
d_gene: TRBD1
abundance: -
j_gene: TRBJ1-2
v_gene: TRBV29-1

CDR3nt: TGTGCCAGCAGCCCGGGGCTCGAGCAGTACTTC
CDR3aa: CASSPGLEQYF
d_gene: -
abundance: -
j_gene: TRBJ2-7
v_gene: TRBV6-2/TRBV6-3

CDR3nt: TGTGCCACCAGTGACCCTGACAGGCCCGGGGAGCAGTACTTC
CDR3aa: CATSDPDRPGEQYF
d_gene: -
abundance: -
j_gene: TRBJ2-7
v_gene: TRBV24-1

CDR3nt: TGTGCCAGCAGCCAAGACTCAGGGGGCCTCTATGGCTACACCTTC
CDR3aa: CASSQDSGGLYGYTF
d_gene: TRBD1
abundance: -
j_gene: TRBJ1-2
v_gene: TRBV3-1/TRBV3-2

CDR3nt: TGTGCCAGCAGTTTACGTCCGGGACAGAATGTAGCTTTCTTT
CDR3aa: CASSLRPGQNVAFF
d_gene: TRBD1
abundance: few
j_gene: TRBJ1-1
v_gene: TRBV28